The 27 T cell receptor beta chains listed next were all sequenced from one sample in a study of OX40 agonist ivuxolimab in advanced cancers. Sequenced by immunoSEQ multiplex PCR; TCRdb stores in-frame clones only, minus some. This sample has around 81,000 clones, with roughly 90% found just once. Sample: CD4+ or CD8+ T cells sorted from blood, taken in a trial of the OX40 agonist ivuxolimab. The receptors derive from an adult with an advanced solid tumor such as melanoma, head and neck, liver or kidney cancer.

The chain uses TRBV27 and TRBJ1-5; TRBD1 is a possible D gene (5 bases). The length of the CDR3 is 14 residues. CDR1 is MNHEY and CDR2 is SMNVEV in the germline V gene (reference sequence). The V and J ends lost 4 bases and 5 bases respectively, with 12 bases between them. The CDR3 sequence is CASSSEGRYQPQHF. The CDR3 nucleotides read TGTGCCAGCAGTTCCGAGGGGCGGTATCAGCCCCAGCATTTT.

The chain employs TRBV21-1 and TRBJ1-2. TRBV21-1 represents a pseudogene. This CDR3 is 14 amino acids long. The CDR3 spells CATDPGGRNYGYTF. Here the CDR3 DNA reads TGTGCCACCGACCCGGGCGGCCGAAACTATGGCTACACCTTC.

This CDR3 reads CASRGTPGGTEAFF. The CDR3 DNA reads TGTGCCAGCAGGGGGACCCCGGGAGGGACTGAAGCTTTCTTT. The chain recombines TRBV6-5 with TRBJ1-1, with D tentatively TRBD1 (5 bases). Trimming took 6 bases from V and 5 from J, leaving 16 bases between them. CDR1 is MNHEY and CDR2 is SVGAGI in the germline V gene. The CDR3 totals 14 residues.

The chain uses TRBV19 and TRBJ2-3; D might be TRBD1 (6 bases). V was trimmed by 6 bases and J by 3 bases, leaving 13 bases between them. The germline gives CDR1 LNHDA, CDR2 SQIVND (reference sequence). The CDR3 covers 14 residues. This CDR3 is CASRARGTTDTQYF. The DNA for the CDR3 is TGTGCCAGTAGGGCCAGGGGAACGACAGATACGCAGTATTTT.

The chain links TRBV7-2 to TRBJ1-2; 8 positions match TRBD1. V shed 5 bases and J 1 base; nucleotides not matched to a gene: 6. The CDR3 spans 15 residues. Germline-derived CDR1 and CDR2 are SGHTA and FQGNSA. The DNA of the CDR3 is TGTGCCAGCAGCGTAAGACAGGGGAATAACTATGGCTACACCTTC. Residues: CASSVRQGNNYGYTF.

The chain recombines TRBV6-5 with TRBJ1-2; D is uncertain. The V gene lost 1 base and the J gene lost 6 bases, with 12 bases spanning the gap. Germline V gene data show CDR1 as MNHEY and CDR2 as SVGAGI. The CDR3 is 14 residues long. The CDR3 spells CASSYWHKQDGYTF. The CDR3 region has the DNA TGTGCCAGCAGTTACTGGCACAAACAAGATGGCTACACCTTC.

This clone was observed once. The chain carries TRBV4-2 and TRBJ1-2; TRBD1 matches at 7 bases. Losses at the gene ends were 1 base for V and 4 bases for J; bases not matched to a gene: 3. The length of the CDR3 is 14 residues. Germline lookup yields CDR1 LGHNA and CDR2 YNFKEQ. The CDR3 bases are TGTGCCAGCAGCCAAGGTCAGGGGGGCTATGGCTACACCTTC. This translates into CASSQGQGGYGYTF.

The chain has TRBV5-4 and TRBJ2-7, with 14 positions matching TRBD2. The trim removed 0 bases at V and 4 bases at J, leaving 3 bases unmatched. Germline V gene lookup returns CDR1 SGHNT and CDR2 YYREEE (reference sequence). The CDR3 spans 16 residues. CDR3 sequence reads: CASSLGGLAGDYEQYF. Here the CDR3 DNA reads TGTGCCAGCAGCTTGGGGGGACTAGCGGGAGATTACGAGCAGTACTTC.

This chain links TRBV15 with TRBJ1-1; D unclear. V was shortened by 6 bases and J by 2 bases, with 13 bases between the two germline ends. The germline V gene encodes CDR1 LNHNV and CDR2 YYDKDF (reference sequence). The CDR3 contains 14 residues. The CDR3 protein is CATSTTGRNTEAFF. The CDR3 bases are TGTGCCACCAGTACAACGGGAAGAAACACTGAAGCTTTCTTT.

This chain links TRBV6-6 with TRBJ1-2; TRBD1 aligns across 10 bases. The V gene end was trimmed by 6 bases and the J gene end by 4 bases; junction bases not matched to a gene: 5. The CDR3 length is 14 residues. The germline V gene encodes CDR1 MNHNY and CDR2 SVGAGI (reference sequence). CDR3 loop: CASSQGQGTYGYTF. CDR3 bases: TGTGCCAGCAGCCAGGGACAGGGGACCTATGGCTACACCTTC.

The chain links TRBV5-1 to TRBJ1-3; TRBD1 might be the D (6 bases). Germline assignment: CDR1 SGHRS and CDR2 YFSETQ. This CDR3 spans 14 amino acids. Trimming stripped 3 bases from V and 3 bases from J, with 10 bases between. CDR3 in DNA: TGCGCCAGCAGCTACGGGACAATTGGAAACACCATATATTTT. Encoded protein: CASSYGTIGNTIYF.

The CDR3: CASSPFRQDHQETQYF. The CDR3 DNA sequence: TGTGCCAGCTCACCATTTAGGCAGGATCACCAAGAGACCCAGTACTTC. The chain recombines TRBV18 with TRBJ2-5; D uncertain. Trimming took 2 bases from V and 0 from J, leaving 13 bases between them. CDR3 size: 16 residues. Germline-derived CDR1 and CDR2 are KGHSH and LQKENI.

The chain carries TRBV5-1 and TRBJ1-2; D gene ambiguous. The V end was cut by 4 bases, the J end by 1 base, with 8 bases between. This CDR3 has 13 amino acids. Germline V gives CDR1 SGHRS, CDR2 YFSETQ. In DNA, the CDR3 is TGCGCCAGCAGCCTCGTAGTTAACTATGGCTACACCTTC. Translation: CASSLVVNYGYTF.

V is TRBV14 and J is TRBJ2-3, with 7 bases identical to TRBD1. Germline V CDR1 and CDR2: SGHDN, FVKESK. The CDR3 has 16 residues. V shed 0 bases, J shed 2 bases, and the junction held 5 bases outside the gene matches. CDR3: CASSQDDRVNTDTQYF. CDR3 in DNA: TGTGCCAGCAGCCAAGACGACAGGGTTAACACAGATACGCAGTATTTT.

The chain combines TRBV28 with TRBJ2-4; TRBD1 aligns across 8 bases. J lost 3 bases, V lost 6 bases, and 7 bases had no gene match. The CDR3 length is 15 residues. Germline CDR1 MDHEN, CDR2 SYDVKM. CDR3 sequence (DNA): TGTGCCAGCAGCCCCGGACAGGGCGGCAAAAACATTCAGTACTTC. Its translation: CASSPGQGGKNIQYF.

The rearrangement uses TRBV27 and TRBJ2-4; 7 bases are a match to TRBD1. The CDR3 is 16 amino acids. Germline V gives CDR1 MNHEY, CDR2 SMNVEV (reference sequence). Germline trimming cut 4 bases from V and 0 bases from J; bases unmatched to any gene: 6. CDR3 sequence: CASSSWDRAAKNIQYF. The CDR3 bases are TGTGCCAGCAGTTCGTGGGACAGAGCAGCCAAAAACATTCAGTACTTC.

The rearrangement links TRBV15 to TRBJ2-5, with D uncertain. CDR3 length equals 13 residues. The germline gives CDR1 LNHNV, CDR2 YYDKDF (reference sequence). Trimming took 0 bases from V and 5 from J, leaving 7 bases between them. DNA of the CDR3: TGTGCCACCAGCAGAGATCCTAAGGAGACCCAGTACTTC. This gives the protein CATSRDPKETQYF.

The chain recombines TRBV27 with TRBJ2-5; 7 bases match TRBD2. V shed 8 bases and J 1 base; nucleotides not matched to a gene: 7. Per germline, CDR1 MNHEY and CDR2 SMNVEV (reference sequence). The CDR3 length is 14 residues. The CDR3 sequence is CASHPAGAQETQYF. For the CDR3, the DNA is TGTGCCAGCCACCCCGCGGGAGCCCAAGAGACCCAGTACTTC.

The V and J genes are TRBV5-4 and TRBJ2-3; 13 nucleotides match TRBD2. Per germline, CDR1 SGHNT and CDR2 YYREEE (reference sequence). Unmatched junction bases numbered 2, after V lost 4 bases and J lost 0 bases. CDR3 length: 16 amino acids. The DNA for the CDR3 is TGTGCCAGCAGCGGGGGACTAGCGGGGAGCACAGATACGCAGTATTTT. Protein sequence: CASSGGLAGSTDTQYF. The full variable domain, in which reference TRBV5-4 and TRBJ2-3 provide the parts outside the CDR3, is ETGVTQSPTHLIKTRGQQVTLRCSSQSGHNTVSWYQQALGQGPQFIFQYYREEENGRGNFPPRFSGLQFPNYSSELNVNALELDDSALYLCASSGGLAGSTDTQYFGPGTRLTVL.

The chain uses TRBV18 and TRBJ2-5, with 8 bases fitting TRBD1. The CDR3 covers 14 residues. J lost 11 bases, V lost 3 bases, and 11 bases had no gene match. Germline CDR1 KGHSH, CDR2 LQKENI. In nucleotides, the CDR3 is TGTGCCAGCTCACCGAATGGACAGGGAAGTGAGCAGTACTTC. The encoded protein is CASSPNGQGSEQYF.

This sequence joins TRBV28 and TRBJ1-2; D is uncertain. The germline gives CDR1 MDHEN, CDR2 SYDVKM. The CDR3 loop spans 14 amino acids. V was shortened by 2 bases and J by 0 bases, with 7 bases between the two germline ends. CDR3 sequence reads: CASSLGVANYGYTF. The CDR3 bases are TGTGCCAGCAGTTTAGGGGTAGCTAACTATGGCTACACCTTC.

The rearrangement uses TRBV6-6 and TRBJ2-1; TRBD2 matches 11 bases. V shed 11 bases, J shed 7 bases, and the junction held 10 bases outside the gene matches. The CDR3 is 14 residues long. Germline V gene data show CDR1 as MNHNY and CDR2 as SVGAGI (reference sequence). CDR3 region: CAGSGRASRNEQFF. For the CDR3, the DNA is TGTGCCGGTAGCGGGAGGGCCTCTAGAAATGAGCAGTTCTTC.

This clone has only one observation. CDR3 protein: CASSPQQRWGNTIYF. In DNA, the CDR3 is TGTGCCAGCTCACCACAACAGAGGTGGGGAAACACCATATATTTT. This chain connects TRBV18 to TRBJ1-3, with D unclear. V lost 1 base and J 4 bases, leaving 11 bases between the germline ends. Looked up from germline, CDR1 is KGHSH and CDR2 is LQKENI. This CDR3 comprises 15 residues.

The J gene is TRBJ1-4, the V gene TRBV30; D not certain. The V end lost 0 bases, the J end lost 3 bases, and 11 bases lay between the germline ends. The CDR3 extends over 15 amino acids. Germline-derived CDR1 and CDR2 are GTSNPN and SVGIG (reference sequence). The CDR3 DNA follows: TGTGCCTGGAGTGTATCGAACAGAGCTAATGAAAAACTGTTTTTT. Its protein product is CAWSVSNRANEKLFF. Full variable domain (missing parts from reference TRBV30 and TRBJ1-4): SQTIHQWPATLVQPVGSPLSLECTVEGTSNPNLYWYRQAAGRGLQLLFYSVGIGQISSEVPQNLSASRPQDRQFILSSKKLLLSDSGFYLCAWSVSNRANEKLFFGSGTQLSVL.

The CDR3 nucleotides read TGTGCCAGCAGTTTATTGGGACAAAGCTCCTACAATGAGCAGTTCTTC. It is translated as CASSLLGQSSYNEQFF. This chain joins TRBV28 and TRBJ2-1; possible D gene TRBD1, 6 bases. The CDR3 runs 16 residues. From germline, CDR1 is MDHEN and CDR2 SYDVKM. The V end lost 1 base, the J end lost 0 bases, and 10 bases lay between the germline ends.

The chain employs TRBV4-1 and TRBJ1-5, with D hard to call. Looked up from germline, CDR1 is MGHRA and CDR2 is YSYEKL. The V gene lost 0 bases and the J gene lost 7 bases, with 7 bases spanning the gap. CDR3 size: 13 residues. The CDR3, as DNA: TGCGCCAGCAGCCAAGAAAGATTGCAGCCCCAGCATTTT. It encodes CASSQERLQPQHF.

The chain has TRBV2 and TRBJ1-1; D not certain. The CDR3 has 14 residues. Trimming removed 6 bases at V and 2 bases at J, with 13 bases between. Germline V gives CDR1 SNHLY, CDR2 FYNNEI. The CDR3 is CASRETEYNTEAFF. In DNA, the CDR3 is TGTGCCAGCAGAGAAACTGAGTATAACACTGAAGCTTTCTTT. The complete variable domain, with remaining parts taken from reference TRBV2 and TRBJ1-1, reads EPEVTQTPSHQVTQMGQEVILRCVPISNHLYFYWYRQILGQKVEFLVSFYNNEISEKSEIFDDQFSVERPDGSNFTLKIRSTKLEDSAMYFCASRETEYNTEAFFGQGTRLTVV.